This is a list of T cell receptor beta chains from one sample in a study of blood T cell repertoires in COVID-19. Produced via immunoSEQ multiplex PCR; TCRdb's table is partial and in-frame only. The repertoire holds a few hundred thousand clones, with roughly 86% as singletons. Sequenced material: peripheral blood. These receptors originate from a woman in her forties or fifties who had recovered from COVID-19. CDR3s include the opening cysteine and the closing phenylalanine or tryptophan. The order of the fields is V gene, D gene, J gene, clone size, CDR3 DNA, CDR3 protein. The D gene is left open where the match is weak. Some rows have no size entry. The others give once, few or many, or a class for an expanded clone.

V: TRBV29-1
D: -
J: TRBJ1-1
size: -
DNA: TGCAGCGCGGTCGTGGGGGGGAACACTGAAGCTTTCTTT
CDR3: CSAVVGGNTEAFF

V: TRBV28
D: -
J: TRBJ2-7
size: -
DNA: TGTGCCAGCCGGAAGGACAGCTCCTACGAGCAGTACTTC
CDR3: CASRKDSSYEQYF

V: TRBV3-1/TRBV3-2
D: -
J: TRBJ1-2
size: -
DNA: TGTGCCAGCAGCCCCGACGGCGGGAACCGGCTCGAACTATATGGCTACACCTTC
CDR3: CASSPDGGNRLELYGYTF

V: TRBV19
D: -
J: TRBJ2-1
size: -
DNA: TGTGCCAGTAGTTCACAGTTAGATGAGCAGTTCTTC
CDR3: CASSSQLDEQFF

V: TRBV30
D: -
J: TRBJ1-4
size: -
DNA: TGTGCCTGGAATATCAGGGCCGGCGAAAAACTGTTTTTT
CDR3: CAWNIRAGEKLFF

V: TRBV10-2
D: TRBD2
J: TRBJ2-7
size: -
DNA: TGCGCCACCCACCTAGCGGGGCAGCACTACGAGCAGTACTTC
CDR3: CATHLAGQHYEQYF

V: TRBV7-9
D: -
J: TRBJ1-1
size: -
DNA: TGTGCCAGCATAGGCGGGAGCCCTGAAGCTTTCTTT
CDR3: CASIGGSPEAFF

V: TRBV3-1/TRBV3-2
D: -
J: TRBJ2-7
size: -
DNA: TGTGCCAGCAGCCAAGATACAGGTAGCGAGCAGTACTTC
CDR3: CASSQDTGSEQYF

V: TRBV4-2
D: TRBD2
J: TRBJ2-7
size: -
DNA: TGTGCCAGCAGCCAAGAAGGGGACCCGGGACTAGCGGGAGGCCCCTTGGGTCAGTACTTC
CDR3: CASSQEGDPGLAGGPLGQYF

V: TRBV9
D: -
J: TRBJ2-1
size: -
DNA: TGTGCCAGCAGCGCTAGTTACTTGGGTAATGAGCAGTTCTTC
CDR3: CASSASYLGNEQFF

V: TRBV5-1
D: -
J: TRBJ2-7
size: -
DNA: TGCGCCAGCAGCTTCGGGGTCCAAACCGAGCAGTACTTC
CDR3: CASSFGVQTEQYF

V: TRBV11-2
D: -
J: TRBJ1-6
size: few
DNA: TGTGCCAGCAGCTTAGGTCTCCGGGATTCACCCCTCCACTTT
CDR3: CASSLGLRDSPLHF

V: TRBV5-6
D: TRBD1
J: TRBJ1-3
size: -
DNA: TGTGCCAGCAGCCTTCCGGGACAGGGCAACACCATATATTTT
CDR3: CASSLPGQGNTIYF

V: TRBV6-1
D: -
J: TRBJ1-6
size: -
DNA: TGTGCCAGCAGTGAATCCCCCCGTAATTCACCCCTCCACTTT
CDR3: CASSESPRNSPLHF

V: TRBV28
D: TRBD2
J: TRBJ2-3
size: -
DNA: TGTGCCAGCAGTAGTAGCTGGACTAGCGGGAGGGCCGTCACAGATACGCAGTATTTT
CDR3: CASSSSWTSGRAVTDTQYF

V: TRBV5-5
D: -
J: TRBJ2-3
size: -
DNA: TGTGCCAGCAGCTTGGGATACTCCAGCACAGATACGCAGTATTTT
CDR3: CASSLGYSSTDTQYF

V: TRBV5-4
D: TRBD2
J: TRBJ2-7
size: -
DNA: TGTGCCAGCAGCTCAACTAGCGCCGAGCAGTACTTC
CDR3: CASSSTSAEQYF

V: TRBV11-2
D: -
J: TRBJ2-1
size: -
DNA: TGTGCCAGCAGCTTAGGGCCCGGTCCCATGGGCCATGAGCAGTTCTTC
CDR3: CASSLGPGPMGHEQFF

V: TRBV7-2
D: -
J: TRBJ2-7
size: -
DNA: TGTGCCAGCAGCTTAGTCGCGGGGGCTGGTGGCGAGCAGTACTTC
CDR3: CASSLVAGAGGEQYF

V: TRBV3-1/TRBV3-2
D: -
J: TRBJ2-4
size: -
DNA: TGTGCCAGCAGCCGAGGACTCTCCCTTATTCAGTACTTC
CDR3: CASSRGLSLIQYF

V: TRBV28
D: TRBD1
J: TRBJ2-1
size: -
DNA: TGTGCCAGCAGTTTGGGACAGGGTGGGAATGAGCAGTTCTTC
CDR3: CASSLGQGGNEQFF

V: TRBV28
D: TRBD2
J: TRBJ2-7
size: -
DNA: TGTGCCAGCAGTACCGGACTAGGTGGCTCCTACGAGCAGTACTTC
CDR3: CASSTGLGGSYEQYF

V: TRBV7-3
D: -
J: TRBJ2-7
size: -
DNA: TGTGCCAGCAGCTTAATGCTAGGCCTCGAGCAGTACTTC
CDR3: CASSLMLGLEQYF

V: TRBV20-1
D: -
J: TRBJ1-4
size: -
DNA: TGCAGTGCTCTACTTAATGAAAAACTGTTTTTT
CDR3: CSALLNEKLFF

V: TRBV18
D: -
J: TRBJ2-1
size: few
DNA: TGTGCCAGCTCACCTGACCAGGCACATGAGCAGTTCTTC
CDR3: CASSPDQAHEQFF

V: TRBV19
D: TRBD2
J: TRBJ2-1
size: -
DNA: TGTGCCAGTAGTATGGGGGGGACTAGGGCCAATGAGCAGTTCTTC
CDR3: CASSMGGTRANEQFF

V: TRBV5-1
D: TRBD1
J: TRBJ2-7
size: -
DNA: TGCGCCAGCACGGAGTACAGGGGCGCCGTGTACGAGCAGTACTTC
CDR3: CASTEYRGAVYEQYF

V: TRBV5-6
D: -
J: TRBJ1-5
size: -
DNA: TGTGCCAGCAGCTTGAACATAGAGGTGTCCAATCAGCCCCAGCATTTT
CDR3: CASSLNIEVSNQPQHF

V: TRBV30
D: -
J: TRBJ1-2
size: -
DNA: TGTGCCTGGAGTGATGTAGGCGGTCCCTATGGCTACACCTTC
CDR3: CAWSDVGGPYGYTF

V: TRBV4-3
D: TRBD2
J: TRBJ2-1
size: -
DNA: TGCGCCAGCAGCCAAGACGCGGGAGGGCGGGGTTGGAATGAGCAGTTCTTC
CDR3: CASSQDAGGRGWNEQFF

V: TRBV28
D: TRBD2
J: TRBJ2-5
size: -
DNA: TGTGCCAGCAGTTTCTCGGGGGGTAGGGAGACCCAGTACTTC
CDR3: CASSFSGGRETQYF

V: TRBV7-9
D: TRBD1
J: TRBJ1-6
size: -
DNA: TGTGCCAGCACAATCAAGGACAGGCGGTCCCTCCACTTT
CDR3: CASTIKDRRSLHF

V: TRBV3-1/TRBV3-2
D: -
J: TRBJ1-2
size: -
DNA: TGTGCCAGCAGCCAAGGGACAGTTACCAACTATGGCTACACCTTC
CDR3: CASSQGTVTNYGYTF

V: TRBV7-9
D: -
J: TRBJ2-2
size: -
DNA: TGTGCCAGCAGCTTAGCCCTAGGTCACACCGGGGAGCTGTTTTTT
CDR3: CASSLALGHTGELFF

V: TRBV6-1
D: TRBD1
J: TRBJ1-4
size: once
DNA: TGTGCCAGCAGTGAAACAGGACAGGATAATGAAAAACTGTTTTTT
CDR3: CASSETGQDNEKLFF

V: TRBV28
D: TRBD1
J: TRBJ1-3
size: -
DNA: TGTGCCAGCAGTGTCTCAACAGGGGTCAACACCATATATTTT
CDR3: CASSVSTGVNTIYF

V: TRBV4-1
D: -
J: TRBJ1-2
size: -
DNA: TGCGCCAGCAGCCAAGATACGGCCAGGGCCCCCTCTGGCTACACCTTC
CDR3: CASSQDTARAPSGYTF

V: TRBV27
D: TRBD1
J: TRBJ1-2
size: -
DNA: TGTGCCAGCAGTTCAAGGGGGCTTGGCTACACCTTC
CDR3: CASSSRGLGYTF

V: TRBV3-1/TRBV3-2
D: -
J: TRBJ2-6
size: -
DNA: TGTGCCAGCAGCCCGTCTGGGGCCAACGTCCTGACTTTC
CDR3: CASSPSGANVLTF

V: TRBV5-1
D: -
J: TRBJ1-1
size: -
DNA: TGCGCCAGCAGCCCCACGGGAGTCACGACTGAAGCTTTCTTT
CDR3: CASSPTGVTTEAFF

V: TRBV7-8
D: -
J: TRBJ2-2
size: -
DNA: TGTGCCAGCAGCTTAGGAGGGTCGGGGTACACCGGGGAGCTGTTTTTT
CDR3: CASSLGGSGYTGELFF

V: TRBV3-1/TRBV3-2
D: -
J: TRBJ1-1
size: -
DNA: TGTGCCAGCAGCCAAGATGACCCTGGGCAGAACACTGAAGCTTTCTTT
CDR3: CASSQDDPGQNTEAFF

V: TRBV6-5
D: TRBD2
J: TRBJ2-1
size: -
DNA: TGTGCCAGCAGTCCGGGGGGTGAGCAGTTCTTC
CDR3: CASSPGGEQFF

V: TRBV7-8
D: -
J: TRBJ2-4
size: once
DNA: TGTGCCAGCAGCCCAAAACAATGGCCGCGGGCTGTTTGGACCCCCTTAGCCAAAAACATTCAGTACTTC
CDR3: CASSPKQWPRAVWTPLAKNIQYF

V: TRBV27
D: TRBD1
J: TRBJ2-6
size: -
DNA: TGTGCCAGCAGTCCATGGACAGGGGGAACTTCTGGGGCCAACGTCCTGACTTTC
CDR3: CASSPWTGGTSGANVLTF

V: TRBV5-4
D: TRBD1
J: TRBJ1-1
size: -
DNA: TGTGCCAGCAGCCAAACCGGGACAGGAGGTGGAGCTTTCTTT
CDR3: CASSQTGTGGGAFF

V: TRBV12-3/TRBV12-4
D: -
J: TRBJ1-1
size: -
DNA: TGTGCCACCCGTATACCAGTGAACACTGAAGCTTTCTTT
CDR3: CATRIPVNTEAFF

V: TRBV3-1/TRBV3-2
D: -
J: TRBJ2-7
size: once
DNA: TGTGCCAGCAGCCAAGAAGAGGCAGGGTACGAGCAGTACTTC
CDR3: CASSQEEAGYEQYF

V: TRBV7-9
D: TRBD2
J: TRBJ2-7
size: -
DNA: TGTGCCAGCAGCAGCCGGACTAGCGGGAGAGCCGAGCAGTACTTC
CDR3: CASSSRTSGRAEQYF

V: TRBV28
D: -
J: TRBJ1-1
size: -
DNA: TGTGCCAGCACCGGCAGGATGAACACTGAAGCTTTCTTT
CDR3: CASTGRMNTEAFF

V: TRBV5-1
D: TRBD1
J: TRBJ1-4
size: -
DNA: TGCGCCAGCAGCCTTTGGACAGGAGGGGAAACTAATGAAAAACTGTTTTTT
CDR3: CASSLWTGGETNEKLFF

V: TRBV10-1
D: -
J: TRBJ1-5
size: -
DNA: TGCGCCAGCAGTGAGTCCAAACCGTTCCGAAAGGACAGATATAGCAATCAGCCCCAGCATTTT
CDR3: CASSESKPFRKDRYSNQPQHF

V: TRBV30
D: -
J: TRBJ2-1
size: once
DNA: TGTGCCTGGAGTAGGGGAGGACGCTACAATGAGCAGTTCTTC
CDR3: CAWSRGGRYNEQFF

V: TRBV10-3
D: TRBD1
J: TRBJ1-2
size: -
DNA: TGTGCCATCAGTTTGGGACAGGGAGCCTATGGCTACACCTTC
CDR3: CAISLGQGAYGYTF

V: TRBV10-2
D: -
J: TRBJ1-6
size: -
DNA: TGCGCCACAAGGGCTGGGAGCTCCTATAATTCACCCCTCCACTTT
CDR3: CATRAGSSYNSPLHF

V: TRBV28
D: -
J: TRBJ1-2
size: -
DNA: TGTGCCAGCAGTCCCCCCCTGCGCTATGGCTACACCTTC
CDR3: CASSPPLRYGYTF

V: TRBV7-9
D: TRBD1
J: TRBJ2-1
size: -
DNA: TGTGCCAGCAGCTCCGGACAGGGGGACAATGAGCAGTTCTTC
CDR3: CASSSGQGDNEQFF